This TCR beta chain was sequenced for a study of Graves' ophthalmopathy and Graves' hyperthyroidism. Study observations and caveats: Predictions made by the model for ophthalmopathy progression reached 65% to 71% sensitivity and approximately 78% specificity. Detected in blood as well were most expanded thyroid clonotypes with frequency above 0.001.

This clonotype was found many times. The antigen is undetermined. For repertoire sequencing, the TCR beta CDR3 regions were amplified from RNA transcripts. An initial RT-PCR round employing HTBI primers preceded a second-round multiplex PCR. TCRdb processed the multiplex PCR reads anew with MiXCR; each CDR3 protein has one entry. The table shows about 500,000 distinct CDR3 sequences, with 13% to 15% occurring only once. From germline, CDR1 is MNHEY and CDR2 SVGAGI. V was trimmed by 3 bases and J by 6 bases, leaving 8 bases between them. The CDR3 has 12 amino acids. Ophthalmopathy in the donors was of moderate-to-severe activity, with CAS ≥3, NOSPECS ≥4 and duration under 3 months.

The specimen was blood. J is TRBJ1-1 and V is TRBV6-5; the D is unclear. This receptor was identified in a woman aged 30 to 39 with Graves' ophthalmopathy. Written as DNA, the CDR3 is TGTGCCAGCAGTTATCTAGGGTCTGAAGCTTTCTTT. This codes for CASSYLGSEAFF.